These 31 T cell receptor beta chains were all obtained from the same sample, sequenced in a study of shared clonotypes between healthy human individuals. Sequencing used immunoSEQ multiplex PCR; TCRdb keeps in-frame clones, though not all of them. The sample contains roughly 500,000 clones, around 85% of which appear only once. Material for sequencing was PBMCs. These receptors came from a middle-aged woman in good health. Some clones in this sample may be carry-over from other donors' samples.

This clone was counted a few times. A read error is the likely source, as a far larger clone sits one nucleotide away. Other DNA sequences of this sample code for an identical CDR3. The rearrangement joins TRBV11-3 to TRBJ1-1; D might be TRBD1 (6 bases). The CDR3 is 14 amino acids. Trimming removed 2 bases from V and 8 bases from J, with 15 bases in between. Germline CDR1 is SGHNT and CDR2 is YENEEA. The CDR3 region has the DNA TGTGCCAGCAGCTTAAACAGGGTTGGTACCGAAGCTTTCTTT. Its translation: CASSLNRVGTEAFF.

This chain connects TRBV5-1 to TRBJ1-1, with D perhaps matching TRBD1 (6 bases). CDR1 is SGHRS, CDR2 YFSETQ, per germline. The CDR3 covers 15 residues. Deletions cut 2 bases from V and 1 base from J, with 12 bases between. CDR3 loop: CASSFSTGSNTEAFF. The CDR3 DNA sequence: TGCGCCAGCAGCTTCTCTACAGGGTCGAACACTGAAGCTTTCTTT.

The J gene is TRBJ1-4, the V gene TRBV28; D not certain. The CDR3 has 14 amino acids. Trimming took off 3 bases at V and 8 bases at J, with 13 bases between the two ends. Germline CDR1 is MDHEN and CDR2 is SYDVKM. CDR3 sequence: CASSFGPTGEKLFF. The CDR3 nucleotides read TGTGCCAGCAGTTTCGGGCCCACGGGGGAAAAACTGTTTTTT.

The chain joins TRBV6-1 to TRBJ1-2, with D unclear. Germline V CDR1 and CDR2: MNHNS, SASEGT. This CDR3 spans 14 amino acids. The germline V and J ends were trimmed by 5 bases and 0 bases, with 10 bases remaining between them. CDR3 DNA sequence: TGTGCCAGCAGTCCAGGACCGGCTAACTATGGCTACACCTTC. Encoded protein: CASSPGPANYGYTF.

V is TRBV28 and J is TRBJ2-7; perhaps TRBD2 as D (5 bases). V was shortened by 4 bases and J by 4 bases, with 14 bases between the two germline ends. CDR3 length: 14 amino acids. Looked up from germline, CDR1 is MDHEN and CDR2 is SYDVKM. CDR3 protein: CASSYQSGSYEQYF. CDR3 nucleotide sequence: TGTGCCAGCAGTTATCAAAGCGGTTCTTACGAGCAGTACTTC.

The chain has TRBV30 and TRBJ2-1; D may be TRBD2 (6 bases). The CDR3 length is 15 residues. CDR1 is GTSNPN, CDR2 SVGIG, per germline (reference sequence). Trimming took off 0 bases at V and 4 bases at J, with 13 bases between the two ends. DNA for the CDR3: TGTGCCTGGAGTGTGGAGGGTACGTCTTACAATGAGCAGTTCTTC. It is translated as CAWSVEGTSYNEQFF. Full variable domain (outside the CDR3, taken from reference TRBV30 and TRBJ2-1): SQTIHQWPATLVQPVGSPLSLECTVEGTSNPNLYWYRQAAGRGLQLLFYSVGIGQISSEVPQNLSASRPQDRQFILSSKKLLLSDSGFYLCAWSVEGTSYNEQFFGPGTRLTVL.

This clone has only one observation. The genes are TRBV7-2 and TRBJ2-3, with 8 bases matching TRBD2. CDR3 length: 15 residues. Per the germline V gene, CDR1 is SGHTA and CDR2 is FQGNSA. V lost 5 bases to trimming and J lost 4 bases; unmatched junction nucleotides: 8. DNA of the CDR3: TGTGCCAGCAGCCCACGGGGGGGATCGGCAGATACGCAGTATTTT. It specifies CASSPRGGSADTQYF.

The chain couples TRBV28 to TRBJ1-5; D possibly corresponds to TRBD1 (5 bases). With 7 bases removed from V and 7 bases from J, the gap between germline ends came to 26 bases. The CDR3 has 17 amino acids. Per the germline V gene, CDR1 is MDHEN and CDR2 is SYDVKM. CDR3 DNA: TGTGCCAGCACCAAGCCACCTGACCGGGACCCGAGGCAGCCCCAGCATTTT. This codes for CASTKPPDRDPRQPQHF.

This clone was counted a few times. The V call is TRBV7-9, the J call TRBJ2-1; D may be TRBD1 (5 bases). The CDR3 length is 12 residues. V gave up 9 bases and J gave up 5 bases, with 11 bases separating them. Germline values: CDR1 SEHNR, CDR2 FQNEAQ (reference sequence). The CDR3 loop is CASQGANNEQFF. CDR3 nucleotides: TGTGCCAGTCAAGGGGCTAACAATGAGCAGTTCTTC.

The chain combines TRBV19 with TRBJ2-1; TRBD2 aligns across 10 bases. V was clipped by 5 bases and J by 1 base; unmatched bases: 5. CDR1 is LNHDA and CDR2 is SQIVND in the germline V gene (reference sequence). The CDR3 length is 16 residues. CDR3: CASSHRLAGSYNEQFF. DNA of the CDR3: TGTGCCAGTAGTCACAGACTAGCGGGTTCCTACAATGAGCAGTTCTTC.

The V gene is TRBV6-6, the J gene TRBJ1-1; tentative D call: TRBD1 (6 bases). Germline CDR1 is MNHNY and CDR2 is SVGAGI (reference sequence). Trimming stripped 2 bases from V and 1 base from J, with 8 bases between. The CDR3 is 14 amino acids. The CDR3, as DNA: TGTGCCAGCAGTTACCGGGGGGCGAACACTGAAGCTTTCTTT. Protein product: CASSYRGANTEAFF.

This chain's CDR3 is CASSVGGSWGNEQFF. As DNA, the CDR3 is TGTGCCAGCAGCGTAGGCGGCAGTTGGGGCAATGAGCAGTTCTTC. The chain combines TRBV9 with TRBJ2-1; no definite D call. The V and J ends lost 0 bases and 6 bases respectively, with 13 bases between them. Germline V CDR1 and CDR2: SGDLS, YYNGEE. The CDR3 has 15 amino acids.

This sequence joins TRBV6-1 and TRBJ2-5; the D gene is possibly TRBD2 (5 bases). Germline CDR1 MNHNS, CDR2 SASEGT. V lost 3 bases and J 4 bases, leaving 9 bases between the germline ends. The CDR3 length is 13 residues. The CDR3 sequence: CASSDSGLETQYF. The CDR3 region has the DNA TGTGCCAGCAGTGATTCGGGGTTAGAGACCCAGTACTTC.

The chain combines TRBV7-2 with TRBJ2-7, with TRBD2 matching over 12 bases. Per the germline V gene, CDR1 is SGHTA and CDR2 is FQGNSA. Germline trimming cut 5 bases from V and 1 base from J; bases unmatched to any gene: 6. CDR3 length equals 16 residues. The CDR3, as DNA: TGTGCCAGCAGCGCGGGACTAGCGGGCCTTTCCTACGAGCAGTACTTC. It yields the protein CASSAGLAGLSYEQYF.

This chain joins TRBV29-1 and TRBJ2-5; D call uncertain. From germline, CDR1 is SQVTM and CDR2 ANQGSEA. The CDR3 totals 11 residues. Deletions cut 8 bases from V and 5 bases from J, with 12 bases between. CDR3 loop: CSLGIGETQYF. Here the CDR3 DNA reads TGCAGCCTTGGGATTGGGGAGACCCAGTACTTC.

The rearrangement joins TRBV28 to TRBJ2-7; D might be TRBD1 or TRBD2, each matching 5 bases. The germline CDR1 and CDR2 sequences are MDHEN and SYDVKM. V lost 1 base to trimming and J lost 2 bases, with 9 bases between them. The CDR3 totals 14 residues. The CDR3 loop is CASSLSRDPYEQYF. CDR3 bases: TGTGCCAGCAGTTTATCCAGGGACCCCTACGAGCAGTACTTC.

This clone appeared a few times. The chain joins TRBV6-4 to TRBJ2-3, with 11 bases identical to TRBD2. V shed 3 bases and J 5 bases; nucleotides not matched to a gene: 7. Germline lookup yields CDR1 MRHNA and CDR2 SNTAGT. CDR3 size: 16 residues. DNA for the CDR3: TGTGCCAGCAGTGAAGGTCTAGCGGGAGGAGAAGATACGCAGTATTTT. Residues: CASSEGLAGGEDTQYF.

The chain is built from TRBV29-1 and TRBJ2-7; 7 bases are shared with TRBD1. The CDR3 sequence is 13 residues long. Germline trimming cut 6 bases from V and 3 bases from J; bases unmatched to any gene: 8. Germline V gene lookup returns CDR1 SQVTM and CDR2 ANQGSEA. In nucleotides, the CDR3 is TGCAGCGTACTGACAGGGATGAGCTACGAGCAGTACTTC. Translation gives CSVLTGMSYEQYF.

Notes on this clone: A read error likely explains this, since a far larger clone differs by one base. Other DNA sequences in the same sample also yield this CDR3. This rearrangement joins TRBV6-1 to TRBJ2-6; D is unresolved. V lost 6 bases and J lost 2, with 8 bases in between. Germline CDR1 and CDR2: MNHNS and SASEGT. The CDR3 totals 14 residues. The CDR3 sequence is CASSQLPGANVLTF. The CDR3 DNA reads TGTGCCAGCAGCCAGTTACCTGGGGCCAACGTCCTGACTTTC.

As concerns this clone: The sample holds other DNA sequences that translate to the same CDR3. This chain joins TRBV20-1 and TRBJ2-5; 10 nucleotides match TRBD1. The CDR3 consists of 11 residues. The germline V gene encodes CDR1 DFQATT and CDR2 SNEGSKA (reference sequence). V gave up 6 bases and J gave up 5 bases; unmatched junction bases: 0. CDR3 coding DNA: TGCAGTGCGACAGGGGGCGAGACCCAGTACTTC. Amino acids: CSATGGETQYF.

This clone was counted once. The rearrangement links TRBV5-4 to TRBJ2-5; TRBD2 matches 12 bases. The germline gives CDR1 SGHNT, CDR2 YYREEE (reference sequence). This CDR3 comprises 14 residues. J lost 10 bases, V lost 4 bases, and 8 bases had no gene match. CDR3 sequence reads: CASSPSGRGEYQYF. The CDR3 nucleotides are TGTGCCAGCAGCCCTAGCGGGAGGGGGGAATACCAGTACTTC.

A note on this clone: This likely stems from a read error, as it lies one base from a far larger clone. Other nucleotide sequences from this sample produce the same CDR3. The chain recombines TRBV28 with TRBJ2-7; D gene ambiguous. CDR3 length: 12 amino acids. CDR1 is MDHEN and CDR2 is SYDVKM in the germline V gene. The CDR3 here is CASSLSRYEQYF. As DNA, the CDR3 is TGTGCCAGCAGTTTGTCGCGTTACGAGCAGTATTTC.

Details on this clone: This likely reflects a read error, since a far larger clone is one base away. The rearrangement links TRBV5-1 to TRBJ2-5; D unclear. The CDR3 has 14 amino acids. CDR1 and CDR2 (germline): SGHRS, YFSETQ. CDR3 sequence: CAGSQQRSQETQYF. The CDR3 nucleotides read TGCGCCGGCAGCCAACAGAGAAGTCAAGAGACCCAGTACTTC.

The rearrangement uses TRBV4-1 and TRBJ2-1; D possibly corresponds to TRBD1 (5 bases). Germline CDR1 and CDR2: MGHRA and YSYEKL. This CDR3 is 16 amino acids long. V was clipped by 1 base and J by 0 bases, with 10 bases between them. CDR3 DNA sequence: TGCGCCAGCAGCCAAGGCAGGGCCCGCTCCTACAATGAGCAGTTCTTC. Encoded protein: CASSQGRARSYNEQFF.

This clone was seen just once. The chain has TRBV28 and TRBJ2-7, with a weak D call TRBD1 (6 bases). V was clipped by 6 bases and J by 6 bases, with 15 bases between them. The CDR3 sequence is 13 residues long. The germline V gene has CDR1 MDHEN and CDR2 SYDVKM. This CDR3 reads CASRWTEGLEQYF. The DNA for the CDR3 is TGTGCCAGCAGATGGACAGAGGGCCTCGAGCAGTACTTC.

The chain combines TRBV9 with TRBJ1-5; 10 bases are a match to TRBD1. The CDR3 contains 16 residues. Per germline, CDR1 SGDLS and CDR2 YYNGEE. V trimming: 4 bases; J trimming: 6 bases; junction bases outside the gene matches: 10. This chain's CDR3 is CASSTTGQGLAQPQHF. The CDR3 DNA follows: TGTGCCAGCAGCACAACGGGACAGGGGTTGGCTCAGCCCCAGCATTTT.

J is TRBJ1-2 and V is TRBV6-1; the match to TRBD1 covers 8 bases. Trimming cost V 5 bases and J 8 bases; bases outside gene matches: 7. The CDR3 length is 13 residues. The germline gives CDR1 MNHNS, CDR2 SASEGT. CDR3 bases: TGTGCCAGCAGTACGGACAGGGACGAAGGCTACACCTTC. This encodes CASSTDRDEGYTF.

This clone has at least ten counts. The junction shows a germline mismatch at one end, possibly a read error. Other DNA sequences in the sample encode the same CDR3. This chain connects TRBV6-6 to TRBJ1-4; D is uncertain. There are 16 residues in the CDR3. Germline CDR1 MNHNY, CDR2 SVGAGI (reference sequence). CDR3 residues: CASSYGPIATNEKLFF. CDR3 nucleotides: TGTGCCAGCAGTTACGGGCCGATAGCAACTAATGAAAAGCTGTTTTTT.

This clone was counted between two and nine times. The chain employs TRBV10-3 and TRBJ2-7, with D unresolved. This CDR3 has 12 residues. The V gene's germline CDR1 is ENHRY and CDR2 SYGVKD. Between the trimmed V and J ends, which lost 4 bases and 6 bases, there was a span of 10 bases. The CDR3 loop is CAISGQEGEQYF. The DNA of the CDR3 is TGTGCCATCAGTGGGCAGGAAGGCGAGCAGTACTTC.

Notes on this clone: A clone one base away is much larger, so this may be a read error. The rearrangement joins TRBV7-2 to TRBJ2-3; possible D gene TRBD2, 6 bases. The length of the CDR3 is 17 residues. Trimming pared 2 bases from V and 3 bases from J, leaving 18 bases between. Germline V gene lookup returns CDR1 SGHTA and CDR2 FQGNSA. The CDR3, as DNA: TGTGCCAGCAGCTTATGTCACGGAGCGGGTAGAACAGATACGCAGTATTTT. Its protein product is CASSLCHGAGRTDTQYF.

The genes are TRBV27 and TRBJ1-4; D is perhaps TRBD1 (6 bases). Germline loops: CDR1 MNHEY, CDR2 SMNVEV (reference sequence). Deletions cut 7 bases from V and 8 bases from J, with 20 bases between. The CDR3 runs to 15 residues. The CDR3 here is CASTPFLGAGEKLFF. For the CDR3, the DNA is TGTGCCAGCACCCCATTTTTGGGGGCGGGAGAAAAACTGTTTTTT.